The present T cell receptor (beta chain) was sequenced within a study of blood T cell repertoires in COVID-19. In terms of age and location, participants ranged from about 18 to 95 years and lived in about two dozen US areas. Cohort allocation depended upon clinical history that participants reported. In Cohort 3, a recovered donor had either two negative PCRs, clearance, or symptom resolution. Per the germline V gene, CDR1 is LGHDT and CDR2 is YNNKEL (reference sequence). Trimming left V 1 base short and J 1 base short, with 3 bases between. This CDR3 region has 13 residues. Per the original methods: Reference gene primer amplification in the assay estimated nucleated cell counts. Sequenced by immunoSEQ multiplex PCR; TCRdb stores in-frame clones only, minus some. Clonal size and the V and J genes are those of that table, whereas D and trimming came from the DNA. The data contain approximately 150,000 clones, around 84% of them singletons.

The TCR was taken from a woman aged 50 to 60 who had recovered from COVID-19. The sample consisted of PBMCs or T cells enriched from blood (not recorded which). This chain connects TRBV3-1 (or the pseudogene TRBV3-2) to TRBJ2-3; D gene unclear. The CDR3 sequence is CASSQAGTDTQYF. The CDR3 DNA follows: TGTGCCAGCAGCCAAGCGGGCACAGATACGCAGTATTTT.